These T cell receptor beta chains were read from a single sample in a study of blood T cell repertoires in COVID-19. Clones were sequenced by immunoSEQ multiplex PCR, and TCRdb holds only the in-frame ones, with some missing. Seen here are approximately 250,000 clones, 70% to 90% observed once, and the top ten hold approximately 4%. The specimen sequenced was PBMCs or T cells enriched from blood (not recorded which). The origin of the receptors is a woman in her 30s with acute COVID-19. The CDR3 runs from the conserved cysteine through the conserved F or W. The D gene is left open where the match is weak. Only part of the rows carry a size: once, few, many, or a class if the clone is expanded.

>TRBJ1-4|few|TRBV19|-
TGTGCCAGTAGTTCCCGACAGCAAACTAATGAAAAACTGTTTTTT
CASSSRQQTNEKLFF
>TRBJ2-7|-|TRBV28|-
TGTGCCAGCACCTCAGGGTGGGAGCAGTACTTC
CASTSGWEQYF
>TRBJ1-5|-|TRBV12-2|-
TGTGCAAGTCGCTTAGTACGTAGGACAGGGGGTTGCAATCAGCCCCAGCATTTT
CASRLVRRTGGCNQPQHF
>TRBJ1-2|-|TRBV6-5|-
TGTGCCAGCAGTTACAGTGGGGCCGGAGCCTATGGCTACACCTTC
CASSYSGAGAYGYTF
>TRBJ1-1|-|TRBV27|TRBD1
TGTGCCAGCAGCCAGGGGGCAACGGGGTGGTCTGAAGCTTTCTTT
CASSQGATGWSEAFF
>TRBJ1-3|-|TRBV19|-
TGTGCCAGTAGTACACGAGACAGGTTCTCTGGAAACACCATATATTTT
CASSTRDRFSGNTIYF
>TRBJ1-2|-|TRBV7-2|-
TGTGCCAGCAGCCCCTCGGGACACCTAAACTATGGCTACACCTTC
CASSPSGHLNYGYTF
>TRBJ1-1|-|TRBV9|-
TGTGCCAGCAGCGTAGGCCCCCCGGGGTCCGAAGCTTTCTTT
CASSVGPPGSEAFF
>TRBJ2-1|-|TRBV19|-
TGTGCCAGTAAAGACAGGCAATCCTACAATGAGCAGTTCTTC
CASKDRQSYNEQFF
>TRBJ1-5|-|TRBV28|-
TGTGCCAGCAGTTTAGACAGATATAGCAATCAGCCCCAGCATTTT
CASSLDRYSNQPQHF
>TRBJ1-6|-|TRBV13|TRBD1
TGTGCCAGCAGCGCCGGACAGGGGGCCATATTTGGTCATGGTAATTCACCCCTCCACTTT
CASSAGQGAIFGHGNSPLHF
>TRBJ1-1|-|TRBV19|-
TGTGCCAGTAGTATCCGGGAGAACACTGAAGCTTTCTTT
CASSIRENTEAFF
>TRBJ2-1|few|TRBV13|-
TGTGCCAGCAGCTTAGCGGGGAGCTACAATGAGCAGTTCTTC
CASSLAGSYNEQFF
>TRBJ1-5|-|TRBV4-1|-
TGCGCCAGCAGCCAAGGCGGGGGGTACAGCAATCAGCCCCAGCATTTT
CASSQGGGYSNQPQHF
>TRBJ2-1|-|TRBV28|TRBD2
TGTGCCAGCAGTCCATACACCGGGACTAGCGGGGCTGGTGAGCAGTTCTTC
CASSPYTGTSGAGEQFF
>TRBJ1-5|-|TRBV19|TRBD1
TGTGCCAGTAGTATATGGGACAGGGGGCCTCCCCCTACAAGCAATCAGCCCCAGCATTTT
CASSIWDRGPPPTSNQPQHF